This T cell receptor (beta chain) was recorded in a study of T cell responses to AZD1222 COVID-19 vaccine. General study results and limits: Most donors were white British, females outnumbered males, and clonal diversity was possibly underestimated. Seropositive at baseline were only a handful of AZD1222 recipients.

Clones were read by immunoSEQ multiplex PCR, and TCRdb kept only the in-frame ones, dropping some. The table has about 150,000 clones, about nine tenths seen once. Comments on this clone: The antigen remains undetermined.

V was shortened by 1 base and J by 10 bases, with 20 bases between the two germline ends. CDR1 SGHTA and CDR2 FQGNSA come from the germline V gene. The CDR3 totals 15 residues. This rearrangement joins TRBV7-2 to TRBJ2-7, with unresolved D. This TCR was recovered from an adult in good health. The starting material was peripheral blood, obtained on day 0 of AZD1222 vaccination. The CDR3 region is CASSLESGPHHSQYF. Here the CDR3 DNA reads TGTGCCAGCAGCTTAGAGTCAGGACCGCACCACTCTCAGTACTTC.